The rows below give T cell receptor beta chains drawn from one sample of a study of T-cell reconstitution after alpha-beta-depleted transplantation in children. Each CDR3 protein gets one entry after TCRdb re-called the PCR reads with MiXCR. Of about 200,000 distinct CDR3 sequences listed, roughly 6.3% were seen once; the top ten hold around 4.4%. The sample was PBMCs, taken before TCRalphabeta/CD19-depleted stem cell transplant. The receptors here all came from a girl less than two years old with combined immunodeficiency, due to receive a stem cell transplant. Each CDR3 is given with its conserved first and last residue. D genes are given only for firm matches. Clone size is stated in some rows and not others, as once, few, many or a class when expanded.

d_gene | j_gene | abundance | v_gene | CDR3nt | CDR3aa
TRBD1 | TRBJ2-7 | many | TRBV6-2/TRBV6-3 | TGTGCCAGCAACGAGACAGGGACCCACGAGCAGTACTTC | CASNETGTHEQYF
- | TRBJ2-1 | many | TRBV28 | TGTGCCAGCAGTGGAGTAGCTGGAGGTGAGCAGTTCTTC | CASSGVAGGEQFF
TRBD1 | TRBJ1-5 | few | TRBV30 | TGTGCCTGGGGGACAGGGGGCTATGATCAGCCCCAGCATTTT | CAWGTGGYDQPQHF
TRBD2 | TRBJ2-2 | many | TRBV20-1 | TGCAGTGCTAGAGCGGGGACTAGCGGGGCCCTCCCTGCCGGGGAGCTGTTTTTT | CSARAGTSGALPAGELFF
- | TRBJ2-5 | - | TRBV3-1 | TGTGCCACCAGCACGGGGGACCCCCCGCCAGAGACCCAGTACTTC | CATSTGDPPPETQYF
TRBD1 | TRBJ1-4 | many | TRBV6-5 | TGTGCCAGCAGTTCCCGGGGGACAGGGGATGAAAAACTGTTTTTT | CASSSRGTGDEKLFF
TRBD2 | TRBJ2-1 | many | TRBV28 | TGTGCCAGCAGTTTAATTTTGCGCGGGGGGCAGTTCTTC | CASSLILRGGQFF
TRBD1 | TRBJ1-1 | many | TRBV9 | TGTGCCAGCAGCCCCCCGACTATGACAGGGCCGAACACTGAAGCTTTCTTT | CASSPPTMTGPNTEAFF
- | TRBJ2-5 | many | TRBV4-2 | TGTGCCAGCAGCCAAGATAACACACAAGAGACCCAGTACTTC | CASSQDNTQETQYF
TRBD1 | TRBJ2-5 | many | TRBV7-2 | TGTGCCAGCAGCTTGTGGACAGGAGAGACCCAGTACTTC | CASSLWTGETQYF
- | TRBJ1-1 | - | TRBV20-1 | TGCAGTGCTACAGCCGCCGGAGAAGAAGCTTTCTTT | CSATAAGEEAFF
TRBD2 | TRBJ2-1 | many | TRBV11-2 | TGTGCCAGCAGCCCGAGACTAGCGGGGATCTACAATGAGCAGTTCTTC | CASSPRLAGIYNEQFF
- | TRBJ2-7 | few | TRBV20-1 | TGCAGTGCTAGAGGGGGCTGGGGGGAGGGGGACTTC | CSARGGWGEGDF
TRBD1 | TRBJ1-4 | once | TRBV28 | TGTGCCAGCAGTTTTCCCAGCGCCTCGACAGGGGAAAAACTGTTTTTT | CASSFPSASTGEKLFF
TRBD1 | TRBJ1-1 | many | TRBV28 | TGTGCCAGCAGTTTATCCGGGACAGGAAAGGGCGATGCTTTCTTT | CASSLSGTGKGDAFF
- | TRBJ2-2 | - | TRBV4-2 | TGTGCCAGCAGCCAAGATGGTGGAGGGACCGGGGAGCTGTTTTTT | CASSQDGGGTGELFF